A selection of T cell receptor beta chains follows, all from one sample in a study of CD8 T cells in ankylosing spondylitis. One entry per CDR3 protein, called by TCRdb with MiXCR from the 5' RACE reads. The sample contains around 150,000 distinct CDR3 sequences, around two fifths of which appear only once. The sample comprised synovial fluid, either unsorted or a sorted T cell fraction (not recorded which). The receptor source for this set is a male donor with ankylosing spondylitis. Each CDR3 is given without its conserved first and last residue. D genes are given only for firm matches.

TRBD2	TRBV11-3	TRBJ2-3	ASSFALGLAPDTQY
TRBD2	TRBV12-3/TRBV12-4	TRBJ2-1	ASSLAEGLAGGNEQF
.	TRBV2	TRBJ2-7	ASSGTEWYEQY
.	TRBV7-8	TRBJ1-5	ASSYSGQDNNQPQH
.	TRBV4-2	TRBJ2-1	ASSQVVRVFLNEQF
.	TRBV9	TRBJ1-4	ASSATGLSYEKLF
.	TRBV20-1	TRBJ2-5	SARVAGKVETQY
.	TRBV10-3	TRBJ2-3	AIRKNRRGIGDTQY
TRBD1	TRBV5-1	TRBJ2-7	ASSHNRTGPYEQY
.	TRBV29-1	TRBJ2-7	SVDQGGGREQY
.	TRBV14	TRBJ1-2	ASSQEFRILTDLWLTAPYGYT
TRBD1	TRBV7-9	TRBJ1-2	ASSGRQGHGYT
TRBD2	TRBV11-2	TRBJ2-7	ASSLGSWTSGSMSSYEQY
.	TRBV5-1	TRBJ2-1	ASSIRGKSSYNEQF
.	TRBV12-3/TRBV12-4	TRBJ2-3	ASSNADTQY
.	TRBV12-3/TRBV12-4	TRBJ1-1	ASTRGGPGNTEAF
.	TRBV5-4	TRBJ2-7	ASSHDGYDRREQY
.	TRBV4-2	TRBJ2-7	ASSQERFYEQY
TRBD1	TRBV25-1	TRBJ2-1	ASSLDRASSYNEQF
.	TRBV6-4	TRBJ2-2	ASSADTHTGELF
.	TRBV5-1	TRBJ2-1	ASSWGVPNEQF
TRBD2	TRBV4-2	TRBJ2-7	ASSQGNPGGPEEQY
TRBD2	TRBV2	TRBJ2-3	ARRLAGVHTQY
.	TRBV29-1	TRBJ2-1	SVVKSDYNEQF
TRBD1	TRBV12-3/TRBV12-4	TRBJ1-5	ASRQGTYSNQPQH
TRBD2	TRBV4-3	TRBJ2-1	ASSQGLAGGYEQF
.	TRBV7-6	TRBJ2-7	ASSPRKTRTYEQY
.	TRBV5-6	TRBJ1-2	ASRLGVYGYT
.	TRBV12-3/TRBV12-4	TRBJ2-3	ASSFGNSLDSDTQY
.	TRBV29-1	TRBJ1-1	SVAPTGNEAF
.	TRBV20-1	TRBJ1-1	SARDQVEAF
.	TRBV15	TRBJ2-3	ATSRDYGLFSTDTQY
TRBD2	TRBV3-1	TRBJ2-5	ASRLAGGEETQY
.	TRBV29-1	TRBJ2-7	SARDYEQY
TRBD2	TRBV20-1	TRBJ2-1	SARGLAGHNEQF
TRBD2	TRBV10-3	TRBJ2-7	AISDPSGSLEQY
.	TRBV11-2	TRBJ1-1	ASSFPRGGLWGEAF
.	TRBV14	TRBJ2-3	ASSQDRDGPTDTQY
.	TRBV4-2	TRBJ2-1	ASSQDPGGSYNEQF
TRBD1	TRBV29-1	TRBJ2-4	SVGQGSKNIQY
.	TRBV15	TRBJ2-1	ATSRGGLHNEQF
TRBD2	TRBV20-1	TRBJ2-3	SAEAPAGLAGVSADTQY